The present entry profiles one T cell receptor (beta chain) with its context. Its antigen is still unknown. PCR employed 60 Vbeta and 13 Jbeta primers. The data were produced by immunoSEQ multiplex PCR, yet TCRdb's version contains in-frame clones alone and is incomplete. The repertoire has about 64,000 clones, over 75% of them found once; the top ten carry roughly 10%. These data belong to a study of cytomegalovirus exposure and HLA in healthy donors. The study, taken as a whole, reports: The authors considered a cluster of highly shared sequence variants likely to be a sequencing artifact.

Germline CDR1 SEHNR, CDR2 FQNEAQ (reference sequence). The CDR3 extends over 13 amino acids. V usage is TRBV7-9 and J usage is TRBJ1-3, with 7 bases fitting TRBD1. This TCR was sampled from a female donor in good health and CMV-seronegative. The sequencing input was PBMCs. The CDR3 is CAMGQPAGNTIYF. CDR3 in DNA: TGTGCGATGGGACAGCCCGCTGGAAACACCATATATTTT.